The rows below give T cell receptor beta chains drawn from one sample of a study of blood T cell repertoires in COVID-19. Some clones are missing from TCRdb's copy, which holds only in-frame ones; the method was immunoSEQ multiplex PCR. This sample yields around 300,000 clones, of which 87% are seen a single time; roughly 5.3% belongs to the top ten. Sequencing used PBMCs or T cells enriched from blood (not recorded which). The origin of the receptors is a woman in her 30s who had recovered from COVID-19. CDR3s include the opening cysteine and the closing phenylalanine or tryptophan. A D gene is named only where the DNA matches it firmly. Size is stated for part of the rows, as once, few or many counts, or as a class when the clone is expanded.

len: 16
abundance: -
d_gene: -
v_gene: TRBV4-1
j_gene: TRBJ2-1
CDR3nt: TGCGCCAGCAGCCAACATGATATTCGGCAGGGCTATGAGCAGTTCTTC
CDR3aa: CASSQHDIRQGYEQFF

len: 14
abundance: -
d_gene: -
v_gene: TRBV6-5
j_gene: TRBJ2-3
CDR3nt: TGTGCCAGCAGCCCCGACAGGAGCACAGATACGCAGTATTTT
CDR3aa: CASSPDRSTDTQYF

len: 14
abundance: once
d_gene: -
v_gene: TRBV5-6
j_gene: TRBJ1-1
CDR3nt: TGTGCCAGTTCGTCGGACACAATGAACACTGAAGCTTTCTTT
CDR3aa: CASSSDTMNTEAFF

len: 17
abundance: -
d_gene: TRBD2
v_gene: TRBV5-1
j_gene: TRBJ2-3
CDR3nt: TGCGCCAGCAGCTTGGGACTAGCGGGGGAACTCACAGATACGCAGTATTTT
CDR3aa: CASSLGLAGELTDTQYF

len: 17
abundance: -
d_gene: TRBD2
v_gene: TRBV4-1
j_gene: TRBJ2-3
CDR3nt: TGCGCCAGCAGCCAAGGACTAGCGGGGGCCCAGCCAGATACGCAGTATTTT
CDR3aa: CASSQGLAGAQPDTQYF

len: 17
abundance: -
d_gene: TRBD1
v_gene: TRBV7-6
j_gene: TRBJ1-1
CDR3nt: TGTGCCAGCAGCCTAAGCGCGGGACAGGGGCCCGGCGGAACGGCTTTCTTT
CDR3aa: CASSLSAGQGPGGTAFF

len: 13
abundance: -
d_gene: TRBD1
v_gene: TRBV18
j_gene: TRBJ2-7
CDR3nt: TGTGCCAGCTCACCAACGAGTCAGGGGGATAAGTACTTC
CDR3aa: CASSPTSQGDKYF

len: 14
abundance: -
d_gene: TRBD1
v_gene: TRBV5-5
j_gene: TRBJ1-2
CDR3nt: TGTGCCAGCAGCTGGGGGCGGGACAGCTATGGCTACACCTTC
CDR3aa: CASSWGRDSYGYTF

len: 15
abundance: -
d_gene: TRBD1
v_gene: TRBV9
j_gene: TRBJ2-3
CDR3nt: TGTGCCAGCAGCCCGGACAGGTACCGCACAGATACGCAGTATTTT
CDR3aa: CASSPDRYRTDTQYF

len: 13
abundance: -
d_gene: -
v_gene: TRBV30
j_gene: TRBJ1-5
CDR3nt: TGTGCCTGGAGCGCTAGGGGAAATCAGCCCCAGCATTTT
CDR3aa: CAWSARGNQPQHF

len: 16
abundance: -
d_gene: TRBD1
v_gene: TRBV10-3
j_gene: TRBJ2-2
CDR3nt: TGTGCCATCAGTGCGGCACAGGGGGCCGGAACCGGGGAGCTGTTTTTT
CDR3aa: CAISAAQGAGTGELFF

len: 13
abundance: -
d_gene: -
v_gene: TRBV11-2
j_gene: TRBJ2-7
CDR3nt: TGTGCCAGCAGCGAGATTTCACGAGGGCGGCAGTACTTC
CDR3aa: CASSEISRGRQYF

len: 17
abundance: -
d_gene: -
v_gene: TRBV4-1
j_gene: TRBJ1-4
CDR3nt: TGCGCCAGCAGCCACCCAAGAGGGGGTAGCACTAATGAAAAACTGTTTTTT
CDR3aa: CASSHPRGGSTNEKLFF

len: 16
abundance: -
d_gene: -
v_gene: TRBV3-1/TRBV3-2
j_gene: TRBJ2-5
CDR3nt: TGTGCCAGCAGCCAAGATTTATTCGTACAGGAAGAGACCCAGTACTTC
CDR3aa: CASSQDLFVQEETQYF

len: 14
abundance: -
d_gene: -
v_gene: TRBV28
j_gene: TRBJ1-1
CDR3nt: TGTGCCAGCCGTTTGGGGCTCACTGGGGCAGAAGCTTTCTTT
CDR3aa: CASRLGLTGAEAFF

len: 17
abundance: -
d_gene: -
v_gene: TRBV4-3
j_gene: TRBJ2-2
CDR3nt: TGCGCCAGCAGCCCCTACCGGGGAGCGGATGACACCGGGGAGCTGTTTTTT
CDR3aa: CASSPYRGADDTGELFF

len: 14
abundance: many
d_gene: -
v_gene: TRBV11-2
j_gene: TRBJ1-6
CDR3nt: TGTGCCAGCAGCTTAGTTGCAGGGCGCTCACCCCTCCACTTT
CDR3aa: CASSLVAGRSPLHF

len: 17
abundance: -
d_gene: TRBD2
v_gene: TRBV19
j_gene: TRBJ2-2
CDR3nt: TGTGCCAGTAGCCGATGGAGGGAGGCCGGGGGGACCGGGGAGCTGTTTTTT
CDR3aa: CASSRWREAGGTGELFF

len: 12
abundance: -
d_gene: -
v_gene: TRBV6-5
j_gene: TRBJ1-2
CDR3nt: TGTGCCAGCTCGGCCAGGAACTATGGCTACACCTTC
CDR3aa: CASSARNYGYTF

len: 13
abundance: -
d_gene: -
v_gene: TRBV28
j_gene: TRBJ1-1
CDR3nt: TGTGCCAGCAGTTTAGCAGGGAGGCCTGAAGCTTTCTTT
CDR3aa: CASSLAGRPEAFF

len: 14
abundance: -
d_gene: -
v_gene: TRBV7-2
j_gene: TRBJ1-1
CDR3nt: TGTGCCAGCAGCCAGCGGGCCCGGGGGACTGAAGCTTTCTTT
CDR3aa: CASSQRARGTEAFF

len: 13
abundance: -
d_gene: -
v_gene: TRBV5-1
j_gene: TRBJ1-1
CDR3nt: TGCGCCAGCAGCTCCCGGGGGGACACTGAAGCTTTCTTT
CDR3aa: CASSSRGDTEAFF

len: 14
abundance: -
d_gene: -
v_gene: TRBV10-3
j_gene: TRBJ1-1
CDR3nt: TGTGCCATCAGTGAGTCGAGGGAGCGCACTGAAGCTTTCTTT
CDR3aa: CAISESRERTEAFF

len: 12
abundance: -
d_gene: -
v_gene: TRBV12-3/TRBV12-4
j_gene: TRBJ1-1
CDR3nt: TGTGCCAGCAGTTTTGGTCAGCGCGGGGCTTTCTTT
CDR3aa: CASSFGQRGAFF

len: 15
abundance: few
d_gene: TRBD1
v_gene: TRBV3-1/TRBV3-2
j_gene: TRBJ1-4
CDR3nt: TGTGCCAGCAGCCAAGGGACAGGCTCGAATGAAAAACTGTTTTTT
CDR3aa: CASSQGTGSNEKLFF

len: 14
abundance: -
d_gene: TRBD1
v_gene: TRBV7-9
j_gene: TRBJ1-1
CDR3nt: TGTGCCAGCAGCTGGACAGGGGCAGGGACTGAAGCTTTCTTT
CDR3aa: CASSWTGAGTEAFF

len: 14
abundance: -
d_gene: -
v_gene: TRBV10-3
j_gene: TRBJ1-5
CDR3nt: TGTGCCATCAGTGAGGATCAGGGTTATCAGCCCCAGCATTTT
CDR3aa: CAISEDQGYQPQHF

len: 14
abundance: -
d_gene: -
v_gene: TRBV5-4
j_gene: TRBJ1-1
CDR3nt: TGTGCCAGCAGCCCGGCGATTCGGGGGACTGAAGCTTTCTTT
CDR3aa: CASSPAIRGTEAFF

len: 16
abundance: -
d_gene: -
v_gene: TRBV10-3
j_gene: TRBJ2-3
CDR3nt: TGTGCCATCAGTGATGAGGAGTCGGGGGAAACAGATACGCAGTATTTT
CDR3aa: CAISDEESGETDTQYF

len: 15
abundance: few
d_gene: -
v_gene: TRBV19
j_gene: TRBJ1-5
CDR3nt: TGTGCCAGTAGTTTGGAGGGGAGTTACAATCAGCCCCAGCATTTT
CDR3aa: CASSLEGSYNQPQHF

len: 19
abundance: -
d_gene: TRBD2
v_gene: TRBV27
j_gene: TRBJ2-2
CDR3nt: TGTGCCAGCAGTGTTTTGAAGACTAGCGGGGGAGAGGACACCGGGGAGCTGTTTTTT
CDR3aa: CASSVLKTSGGEDTGELFF

len: 14
abundance: -
d_gene: -
v_gene: TRBV29-1
j_gene: TRBJ1-4
CDR3nt: TGCAGCGTTGTCCTAAGGAGGGGCGGGGAAAAACTGTTTTTT
CDR3aa: CSVVLRRGGEKLFF

len: 15
abundance: -
d_gene: -
v_gene: TRBV19
j_gene: TRBJ1-2
CDR3nt: TGTGCCAGTAGGCCCCCCGGACAGCTCTTTGTGAGCTACACCTTC
CDR3aa: CASRPPGQLFVSYTF

len: 15
abundance: -
d_gene: -
v_gene: TRBV7-6
j_gene: TRBJ1-6
CDR3nt: TGTGCCAGCAGCTTAGAGCGCAGGGCTGACTCACCCCTCCACTTT
CDR3aa: CASSLERRADSPLHF

len: 15
abundance: -
d_gene: TRBD1
v_gene: TRBV5-8
j_gene: TRBJ1-6
CDR3nt: TGTGCCAGCAGCAGGGACAGGGGCAAAGATTCACCCCTCCACTTT
CDR3aa: CASSRDRGKDSPLHF

len: 15
abundance: -
d_gene: -
v_gene: TRBV5-4
j_gene: TRBJ1-6
CDR3nt: TGTGCCAGCAGCTTGGGGGAGGGACGTAATTCACCCCTCCACTTT
CDR3aa: CASSLGEGRNSPLHF

len: 15
abundance: -
d_gene: TRBD2
v_gene: TRBV19
j_gene: TRBJ2-3
CDR3nt: TGTGCCAGTAGTCAACTAGCGGGGGTCACAGATACGCAGTATTTT
CDR3aa: CASSQLAGVTDTQYF

len: 16
abundance: -
d_gene: TRBD2
v_gene: TRBV5-4
j_gene: TRBJ2-5
CDR3nt: TGTGCCAGCAGCCCAGGACTAGCGGGCAATCAAGAGACCCAGTACTTC
CDR3aa: CASSPGLAGNQETQYF

len: 14
abundance: -
d_gene: -
v_gene: TRBV19
j_gene: TRBJ2-7
CDR3nt: TGTGCCAGTAGTATAGTAGCGGACTCCTACGAGCAGTACTTC
CDR3aa: CASSIVADSYEQYF

len: 16
abundance: -
d_gene: TRBD2
v_gene: TRBV5-4
j_gene: TRBJ2-3
CDR3nt: TGTGCCAGCAGCTTTTTGGCGCTAGCGGGGGGCGATACGCAGTATTTT
CDR3aa: CASSFLALAGGDTQYF

len: 16
abundance: -
d_gene: -
v_gene: TRBV7-8
j_gene: TRBJ2-3
CDR3nt: TGTGCCAGCAGCCCCCGACTCGAAAGGGAGACAGATACGCAGTATTTT
CDR3aa: CASSPRLERETDTQYF

len: 15
abundance: -
d_gene: TRBD2
v_gene: TRBV6-5
j_gene: TRBJ2-7
CDR3nt: TGTGCCACCTACTCTAGGGAGGGGATCTCCTACGAGCAGTACTTC
CDR3aa: CATYSREGISYEQYF

len: 15
abundance: -
d_gene: TRBD1
v_gene: TRBV6-1
j_gene: TRBJ1-1
CDR3nt: TGTGCCAGCAGTGATTTGGGACAGGGCAACACTGAAGCTTTCTTT
CDR3aa: CASSDLGQGNTEAFF

len: 19
abundance: -
d_gene: TRBD1
v_gene: TRBV4-1
j_gene: TRBJ1-2
CDR3nt: TGCGCCAGCAGCCAAGATCGCGGGACAGGGGACAGGAGAGGCTATGGCTACACCTTC
CDR3aa: CASSQDRGTGDRRGYGYTF

len: 13
abundance: once
d_gene: -
v_gene: TRBV5-1
j_gene: TRBJ1-2
CDR3nt: TGCGCCAGCAGTTTTGGACAGATCTATGGCTACACCTTC
CDR3aa: CASSFGQIYGYTF

len: 14
abundance: -
d_gene: -
v_gene: TRBV6-5
j_gene: TRBJ1-2
CDR3nt: TGTGCCAGCAGTCTAACTGACGGGGGCTATGGCTACACCTTC
CDR3aa: CASSLTDGGYGYTF

len: 16
abundance: -
d_gene: TRBD1
v_gene: TRBV7-2
j_gene: TRBJ1-5
CDR3nt: TGTGCCAGCAGCTTGGCGACAGGGAAGTCGAATCAGCCCCAGCATTTT
CDR3aa: CASSLATGKSNQPQHF